A single T cell receptor (beta chain) is shown here with its context. Its antigen is not known. The data were taken from a study of T cells in Graves' hyperthyroidism and ophthalmopathy. About the study: Before treatment of any kind, peripheral blood was taken at initial diagnosis. General study points: The model identified upcoming ophthalmopathy a median about 6.5 months ahead of onset.

TCR beta CDR3 region amplification was performed from RNA transcripts. An initial round of RT-PCR targeting the TCR CDR3 relied on the HTBI primer set. TCRdb called the multiplex PCR reads again in MiXCR, with one record for every CDR3 protein. The sample consists of around 350,000 distinct CDR3 sequences, about 18% of them appearing once. Graves' hyperthyroidism was deemed stable given no ophthalmopathy progression within 18 months. Cells are PBMCs isolated from about 10 ml of fresh blood. Specimen: blood. The clonotype originates from a woman between 18 and 29 years old with Graves' hyperthyroidism.

CDR3 amino acids: CASSQGNNSPLHF. CDR3 in DNA: TGCGCCAGCAGCCAGGGAAATAATTCACCCCTCCACTTT. The chain combines TRBV5-1 with TRBJ1-6, with D possibly matching TRBD1 (5 bases). This CDR3 comprises 13 residues. Trimming took off 4 bases at V and 5 bases at J, with 7 bases between the two ends. Germline-derived CDR1 and CDR2 are SGHRS and YFSETQ.